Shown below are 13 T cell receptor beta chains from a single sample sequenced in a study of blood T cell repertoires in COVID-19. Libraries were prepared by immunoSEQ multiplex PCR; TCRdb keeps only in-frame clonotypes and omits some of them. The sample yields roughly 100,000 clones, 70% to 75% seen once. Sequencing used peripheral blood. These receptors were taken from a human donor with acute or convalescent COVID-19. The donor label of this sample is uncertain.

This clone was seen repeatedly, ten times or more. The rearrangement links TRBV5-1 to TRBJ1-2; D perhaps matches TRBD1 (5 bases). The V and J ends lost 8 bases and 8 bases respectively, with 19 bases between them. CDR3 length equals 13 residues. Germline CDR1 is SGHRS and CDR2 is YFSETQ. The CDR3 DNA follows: TGCGCCAGTCAACAGGATGTCTCTGGGGGCTACACCTTC. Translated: CASQQDVSGGYTF.

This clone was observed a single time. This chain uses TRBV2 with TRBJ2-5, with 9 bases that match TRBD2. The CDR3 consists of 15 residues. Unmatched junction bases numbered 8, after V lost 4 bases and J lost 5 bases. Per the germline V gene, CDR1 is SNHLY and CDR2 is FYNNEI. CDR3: CASSAERGAVETQYF. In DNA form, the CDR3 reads TGTGCCAGCAGTGCTGAGCGGGGGGCCGTCGAGACCCAGTACTTC.

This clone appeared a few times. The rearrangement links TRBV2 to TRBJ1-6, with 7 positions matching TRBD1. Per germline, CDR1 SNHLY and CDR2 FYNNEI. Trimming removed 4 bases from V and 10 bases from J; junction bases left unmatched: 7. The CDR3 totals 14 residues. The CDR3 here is CASSGQGRGSPLHF. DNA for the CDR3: TGTGCCAGCAGTGGACAGGGACGAGGATCACCCCTCCACTTT.

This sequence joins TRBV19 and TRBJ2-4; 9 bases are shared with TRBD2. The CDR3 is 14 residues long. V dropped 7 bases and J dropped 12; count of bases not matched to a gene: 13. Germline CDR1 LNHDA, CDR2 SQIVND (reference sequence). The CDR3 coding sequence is TGTGCCAGTAAGCCTAGCGGGGAGGCGCCTACTCAGTACTTC. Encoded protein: CASKPSGEAPTQYF.

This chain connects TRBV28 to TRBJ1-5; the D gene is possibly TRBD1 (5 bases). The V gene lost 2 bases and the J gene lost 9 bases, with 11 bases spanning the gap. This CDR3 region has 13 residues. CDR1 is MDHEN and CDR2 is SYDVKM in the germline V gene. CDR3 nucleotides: TGTGCCAGCAGTTTAACAGGTGATTCGCCCCAGCATTTT. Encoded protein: CASSLTGDSPQHF.

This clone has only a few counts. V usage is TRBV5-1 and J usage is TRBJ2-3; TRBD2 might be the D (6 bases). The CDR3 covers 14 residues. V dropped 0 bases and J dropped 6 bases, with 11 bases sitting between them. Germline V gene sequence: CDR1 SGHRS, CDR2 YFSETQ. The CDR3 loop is CASSLDTSIDTQYF. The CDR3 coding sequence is TGCGCCAGCAGCTTGGATACTAGCATCGATACGCAGTATTTT.

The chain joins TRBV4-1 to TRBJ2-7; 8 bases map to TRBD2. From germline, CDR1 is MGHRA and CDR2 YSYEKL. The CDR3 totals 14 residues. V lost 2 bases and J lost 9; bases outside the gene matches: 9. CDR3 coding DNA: TGCGCCAGCAGCCAACCCAGCGGGGGACCGGTGCAGTACTTC. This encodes CASSQPSGGPVQYF.

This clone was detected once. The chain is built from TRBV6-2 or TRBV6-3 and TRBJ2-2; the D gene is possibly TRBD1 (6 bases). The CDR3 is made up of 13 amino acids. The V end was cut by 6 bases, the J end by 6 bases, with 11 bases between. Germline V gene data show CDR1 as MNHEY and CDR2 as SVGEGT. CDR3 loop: CASSTGSPGELFF. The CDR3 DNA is TGTGCCAGCAGCACAGGGTCCCCCGGGGAGCTGTTTTTT.

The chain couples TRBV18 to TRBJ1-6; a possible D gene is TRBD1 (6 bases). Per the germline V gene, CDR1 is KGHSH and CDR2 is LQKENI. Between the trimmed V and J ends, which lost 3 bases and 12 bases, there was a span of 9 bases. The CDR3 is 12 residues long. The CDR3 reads CASSPPQGPLHF. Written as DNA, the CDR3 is TGTGCCAGCTCACCTCCACAGGGACCCCTCCACTTT.

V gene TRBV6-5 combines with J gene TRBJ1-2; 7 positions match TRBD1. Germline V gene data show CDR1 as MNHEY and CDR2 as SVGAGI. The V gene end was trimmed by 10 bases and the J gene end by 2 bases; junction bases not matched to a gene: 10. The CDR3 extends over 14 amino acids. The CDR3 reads CATTRDSRNYGYTF. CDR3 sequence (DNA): TGTGCCACCACCCGGGACAGCCGAAACTATGGCTACACCTTC.

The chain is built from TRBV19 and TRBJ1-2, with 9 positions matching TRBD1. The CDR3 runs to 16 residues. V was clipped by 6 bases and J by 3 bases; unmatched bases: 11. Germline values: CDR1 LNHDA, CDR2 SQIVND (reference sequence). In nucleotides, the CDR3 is TGTGCCAGTAGGCCGGGACAGGGCTTCGGGGACTATGGCTACACCTTC. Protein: CASRPGQGFGDYGYTF.

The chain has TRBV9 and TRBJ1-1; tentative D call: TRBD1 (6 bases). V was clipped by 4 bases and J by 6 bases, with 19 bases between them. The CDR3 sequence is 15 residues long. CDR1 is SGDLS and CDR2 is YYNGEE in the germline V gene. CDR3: CASSPRGRGPSEAFF. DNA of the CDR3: TGTGCCAGCAGCCCCCGAGGCAGGGGACCCTCTGAAGCTTTCTTT. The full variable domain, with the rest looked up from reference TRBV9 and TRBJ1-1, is DSGVTQTPKHLITATGQRVTLRCSPRSGDLSVYWYQQSLDQGLQFLIQYYNGEERAKGNILERFSAQQFPDLHSELNLSSLELGDSALYFCASSPRGRGPSEAFFGQGTRLTVV.

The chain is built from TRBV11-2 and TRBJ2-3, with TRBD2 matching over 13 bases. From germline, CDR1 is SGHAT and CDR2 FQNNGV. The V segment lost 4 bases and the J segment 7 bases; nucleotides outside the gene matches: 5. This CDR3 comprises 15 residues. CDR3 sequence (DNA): TGTGCCAGCAGCTCGGGACTAGCGGGGTCGTATACGCAGTATTTT. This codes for CASSSGLAGSYTQYF. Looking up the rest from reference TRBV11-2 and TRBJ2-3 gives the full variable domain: EAGVAQSPRYKIIEKRQSVAFWCNPISGHATLYWYQQILGQGPKLLIQFQNNGVVDDSQLPKDRFSAERLKGVDSTLKIQPAKLEDSAVYLCASSSGLAGSYTQYFGPGTRLTVL.